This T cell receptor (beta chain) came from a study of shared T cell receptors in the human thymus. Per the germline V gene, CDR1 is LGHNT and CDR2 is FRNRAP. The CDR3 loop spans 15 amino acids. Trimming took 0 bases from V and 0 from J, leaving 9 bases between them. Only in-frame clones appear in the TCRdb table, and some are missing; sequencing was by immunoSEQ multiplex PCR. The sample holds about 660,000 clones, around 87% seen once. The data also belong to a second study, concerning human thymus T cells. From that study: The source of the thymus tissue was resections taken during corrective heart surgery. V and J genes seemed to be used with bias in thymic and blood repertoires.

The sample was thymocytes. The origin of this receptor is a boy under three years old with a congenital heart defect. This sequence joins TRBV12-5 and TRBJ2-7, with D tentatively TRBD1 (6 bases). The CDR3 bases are TGTGCTAGTGGTTTGGTACAGGGATTCTCCTACGAGCAGTACTTC. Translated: CASGLVQGFSYEQYF.